The clone carrying this TCR beta chain occurred once. Libraries were prepared by immunoSEQ multiplex PCR; TCRdb keeps only in-frame clonotypes and omits some of them. The repertoire consists of almost 95,000 clones, with about nine tenths occurring once and the leading ten covering about 4%. This record comes from a study of control samples from healthy donors and cancer patients. V gave up 5 bases and J gave up 7 bases; unmatched junction bases: 8. The CDR3 contains 15 residues. In germline, CDR1 is LNHDA, CDR2 SQIVND (reference sequence). The sample comprised blood. The receptor was isolated from a woman aged 18-29 years in good health. The rearrangement joins TRBV19 to TRBJ1-6; the match to TRBD1 covers 7 bases. CDR3 amino acids: CASSVSRDSNSPLHF. The CDR3 DNA sequence: TGTGCCAGTAGTGTGAGTAGGGACAGCAATTCACCCCTCCACTTT.